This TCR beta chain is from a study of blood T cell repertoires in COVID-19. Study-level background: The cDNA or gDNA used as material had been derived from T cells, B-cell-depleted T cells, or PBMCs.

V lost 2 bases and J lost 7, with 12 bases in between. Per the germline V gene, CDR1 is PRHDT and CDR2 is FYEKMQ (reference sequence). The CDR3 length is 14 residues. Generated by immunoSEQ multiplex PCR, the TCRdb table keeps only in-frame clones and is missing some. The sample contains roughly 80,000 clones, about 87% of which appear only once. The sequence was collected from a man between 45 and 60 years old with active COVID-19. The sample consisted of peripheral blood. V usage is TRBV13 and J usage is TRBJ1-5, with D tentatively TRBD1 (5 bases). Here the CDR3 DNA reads TGTGCCAGCAGCTTAAGGGGCGCTGGGCAGCCCCAGCATTTT. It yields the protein CASSLRGAGQPQHF.